This T cell receptor (beta chain) was sequenced during a study of cytomegalovirus exposure and HLA in healthy donors. Findings and caveats of the study: In a later analysis, parvovirus B19, influenza, CMV and Epstein-Barr virus appeared linked to several top co-occurrence clusters. TCR beta chains numbering under 200 were designated cytomegalovirus-associated.

The junction had 6 bases not matched to a gene; V was cut back by 6 bases and J by 5 bases. The V gene's germline CDR1 is MDHEN and CDR2 SYDVKM. The CDR3 runs to 14 residues. The primer mix had 60 Vbeta and 13 Jbeta primers. In the original workflow: Among the unique TCR beta chains that a later analysis counted, 75 million to 85 million in all, about 11 million were shared. Clones were sequenced by immunoSEQ multiplex PCR, and TCRdb holds only the in-frame ones, with some missing. That table furnishes V, J and clone size, whereas the DNA furnished D and trimming. The data show roughly 200,000 clones, more than 65% seen once. Note on this clone: The target antigen is unknown.

The sequence derives from a female donor in good health and CMV-seronegative. The chain carries TRBV28 and TRBJ2-2; TRBD2 aligns across 7 bases. Material for sequencing was PBMCs. CDR3 in DNA: TGTGCCAGCAGGGGGGGGAGTCGGACCGGGGAGCTGTTTTTT. Protein: CASRGGSRTGELFF.